The clone carrying this T cell receptor (beta chain) was counted a few times. The junction and the germline gene differ at one end; a read error may be behind it. These data belong to a study of T-cell memory formation after mild COVID-19. Germline loops: CDR1 SSHAT, CDR2 FNYEAQ (reference sequence). This CDR3 is 15 amino acids long. Libraries for TCRalpha and TCRbeta carried sample barcodes and unique molecular identifiers via 5'RACE. TCRdb analysed the 5' RACE reads with MiXCR anew, one entry per CDR3 protein. The sample has around 340,000 distinct CDR3 sequences, over 20% seen once. The TCR originated in an adult woman who had mild COVID-19 (a few samples of this study predate the infection). Cell type and time point are not known. The chain is built from TRBV7-7 and TRBJ2-5; D is possibly TRBD2 (6 bases). The material sequenced was PBMCs or a T cell subset sorted from them (not recorded which). The chain's CDR3 is CASSRGTLWRETQYF. CDR3 in DNA: TGTGCTAGCAGCCGCGGGACCCTTTGGAGAGAGACCCAGTACTTC.